A single sample gave rise to the 25 T cell receptor beta chains below, sequenced in a study of blood T cell repertoires in COVID-19. Sequencing was performed with immunoSEQ multiplex PCR; in TCRdb, only in-frame clones are kept and a portion is missing. The sample lists 130,000 to 150,000 clones, more than 75% occurring once. The material sequenced was peripheral blood. Receptors were obtained from a woman aged 50 to 65 with active or convalescent COVID-19.

This clone was observed once. The chain carries TRBV7-8 and TRBJ1-5, with D unclear. V was shortened by 2 bases and J by 3 bases, with 8 bases between the two germline ends. This CDR3 comprises 14 residues. Germline V gene lookup returns CDR1 SGHVS and CDR2 FQNEAQ. The CDR3 spells CASSLTDYNQPQHF. The CDR3 nucleotides are TGTGCCAGCAGCTTAACAGACTACAATCAGCCCCAGCATTTT.

This clone was found a few times. The V call is TRBV24-1, the J call TRBJ2-3; 10 bases agree with TRBD2. J lost 7 bases, V lost 1 base, and 4 bases had no gene match. CDR3 size: 15 residues. CDR1 KGHDR and CDR2 SFDVKD come from the germline V gene. In nucleotides, the CDR3 is TGTGCCACCAGTGATTTAGCTAGCGGGAGATATACGCAGTATTTT. This encodes CATSDLASGRYTQYF.

This rearrangement joins TRBV6-6 to TRBJ1-1; tentative D call: TRBD1 (6 bases). Trimming removed 5 bases from V and 5 bases from J, with 15 bases in between. The CDR3 totals 14 residues. Germline CDR1 and CDR2: MNHNY and SVGAGI (reference sequence). The CDR3 region has the DNA TGTGCCAGCAGTGCAACAGGGTCTCGGACTGAAGCTTTCTTT. Residues: CASSATGSRTEAFF.

The chain links TRBV5-1 to TRBJ1-4, with 7 bases aligning to TRBD1. The germline gives CDR1 SGHRS, CDR2 YFSETQ. The V segment lost 0 bases and the J segment 5 bases; nucleotides outside the gene matches: 7. The CDR3 runs to 16 residues. CDR3 in DNA: TGCGCCAGCAGCTTGGTAAGGGGACAGCAGAATGAAAAACTGTTTTTT. This sequence encodes CASSLVRGQQNEKLFF.

The J gene is TRBJ1-2, the V gene TRBV28; D gene unclear. The CDR3 is 12 amino acids. V lost 4 bases, J lost 1 base, and 4 bases lay in between. Germline V gene lookup returns CDR1 MDHEN and CDR2 SYDVKM. The CDR3 bases are TGTGCCAGCAGTTCCATTAACTATGGCTACACCTTC. Translating gives CASSSINYGYTF.

V is TRBV2 and J is TRBJ2-7; TRBD1 matches 10 bases. CDR1 SNHLY and CDR2 FYNNEI come from the germline V gene. V lost 0 bases, J lost 6 bases, and 8 bases stayed unmatched. The CDR3 has 16 amino acids. CDR3 DNA sequence: TGTGCCAGCAGTGAAGCGCTTCGGACAGGGGGGGCCGAGCAGTACTTC. Encoded protein: CASSEALRTGGAEQYF.

This sequence joins TRBV27 and TRBJ2-2; D might be TRBD1 (6 bases). Germline CDR1 reads MNHEY; CDR2 reads SMNVEV (reference sequence). With 0 bases removed from V and 5 bases from J, the gap between germline ends came to 13 bases. The CDR3 has 16 residues. The CDR3 region has the DNA TGTGCCAGCAGTTTATCTGGGGGCCTCCTTACCGGGGAGCTGTTTTTT. The encoded protein is CASSLSGGLLTGELFF.

The chain is built from TRBV5-1 and TRBJ1-1, with TRBD1 identical over 9 bases. Trimming removed 5 bases from V and 4 bases from J; junction bases left unmatched: 6. Germline loops: CDR1 SGHRS, CDR2 YFSETQ. The CDR3 spans 14 residues. CDR3: CASRRQGGTTEAFF. DNA for the CDR3: TGCGCCAGCAGGCGACAGGGGGGCACCACTGAAGCTTTCTTT. The whole variable domain, filled in from reference TRBV5-1 and TRBJ1-1, reads KAGVTQTPRYLIKTRGQQVTLSCSPISGHRSVSWYQQTPGQGLQFLFEYFSETQRNKGNFPGRFSGRQFSNSRSEMNVSTLELGDSALYLCASRRQGGTTEAFFGQGTRLTVV.

This chain joins TRBV18 and TRBJ1-1; 9 bases match TRBD1. From germline, CDR1 is KGHSH and CDR2 LQKENI. This CDR3 contains 15 residues. The V and J ends lost 6 bases and 3 bases, in that order; junction bases with no gene match: 8. The CDR3 loop is CASSPLQGADTEAFF. CDR3 sequence (DNA): TGTGCCAGCTCCCCTCTACAGGGGGCGGACACTGAAGCTTTCTTT. The variable domain in full, with the rest retrieved from reference TRBV18 and TRBJ1-1, is NAGVMQNPRHLVRRRGQEARLRCSPMKGHSHVYWYRQLPEEGLKFMVYLQKENIIDESGMPKERFSAEFPKEGPSILRIQQVVRGDSAAYFCASSPLQGADTEAFFGQGTRLTVV.

This sequence joins TRBV3-1 (or the pseudogene TRBV3-2) and TRBJ2-7; 11 nucleotides align to TRBD2. V was pared by 1 base and J by 3 bases, with 2 bases of the junction left unmatched. This CDR3 spans 15 amino acids. Germline lookup yields CDR1 LGHDT and CDR2 YNNKEL (reference sequence). The CDR3 spells CASSQAGLAGYEQYF. CDR3 coding DNA: TGTGCCAGCAGCCAAGCAGGACTAGCGGGCTACGAGCAGTACTTC.

In this sample, this clone turned up a few times. This chain links TRBV11-2 with TRBJ2-7, with 7 bases aligning to TRBD1. Trimming cost V 4 bases and J 3 bases; bases outside gene matches: 6. Germline V gives CDR1 SGHAT, CDR2 FQNNGV. The CDR3 is made up of 14 amino acids. The CDR3 DNA reads as TGTGCCAGCAGCTACGGGACAGTAGACTACGAGCAGTACTTC. It encodes CASSYGTVDYEQYF. The whole variable domain, remainder taken from reference TRBV11-2 and TRBJ2-7, is EAGVAQSPRYKIIEKRQSVAFWCNPISGHATLYWYQQILGQGPKLLIQFQNNGVVDDSQLPKDRFSAERLKGVDSTLKIQPAKLEDSAVYLCASSYGTVDYEQYFGPGTRLTVT.

The chain recombines TRBV7-9 with TRBJ2-3, with D hard to call. Deletions cut 5 bases from V and 0 bases from J, with 9 bases between. Per the germline V gene, CDR1 is SEHNR and CDR2 is FQNEAQ (reference sequence). CDR3 length: 14 amino acids. The CDR3 DNA reads as TGTGCCAGCAGCGCCCAACAGAGCACAGATACGCAGTATTTT. Amino acids: CASSAQQSTDTQYF.

This sequence joins TRBV27 and TRBJ1-2; D is possibly TRBD1 (5 bases). V lost 4 bases, J lost 6 bases, and 15 bases lay in between. CDR3 length: 14 residues. Germline V lookup: CDR1 MNHEY, CDR2 SMNVEV (reference sequence). The CDR3 loop reads CASSYSGGWDGYTF. The CDR3 DNA sequence: TGTGCCAGCAGTTACTCGGGGGGTTGGGATGGCTACACCTTC.

This chain connects TRBV7-9 to TRBJ2-1; D remains ambiguous. This CDR3 has 13 residues. Germline lookup yields CDR1 SEHNR and CDR2 FQNEAQ (reference sequence). Trimming took 5 bases from V and 4 from J, leaving 9 bases between them. CDR3 amino acids: CASSHQAYNEQFF. CDR3 in DNA: TGTGCCAGCAGCCACCAGGCTTACAATGAGCAGTTCTTC.

The chain employs TRBV6-1 and TRBJ2-5; 7 bases match TRBD1. J gave up 3 bases and V 3 bases, and 10 bases lay outside the gene matches. There are 16 residues in the CDR3. Germline CDR1 reads MNHNS; CDR2 reads SASEGT. The CDR3 sequence is CASSDLTGTEKETQYF. The CDR3 DNA reads as TGTGCCAGCAGTGACCTTACCGGGACAGAAAAAGAGACCCAGTACTTC.

This sequence joins TRBV24-1 and TRBJ2-5; no definite D call. The ends were cut back, 1 base at V and 7 bases at J, with 6 bases in the middle. This CDR3 spans 12 amino acids. Germline CDR1 and CDR2: KGHDR and SFDVKD. DNA for the CDR3: TGTGCCACCAGTGATTTTACGGGGACCCAGTACTTC. Amino acid sequence: CATSDFTGTQYF.

The V and J genes are TRBV18 and TRBJ1-1; D gene unclear. Germline CDR1 KGHSH, CDR2 LQKENI. There are 12 residues in the CDR3. The V end was cut by 5 bases, the J end by 3 bases, with 7 bases between. The CDR3 sequence: CASSDGYTEAFF. The DNA for the CDR3 is TGTGCCAGCTCAGACGGGTACACTGAAGCTTTCTTT.

The chain is built from TRBV12-3 or TRBV12-4 and TRBJ2-6, with D hard to call. The CDR3 extends over 13 amino acids. V lost 6 bases to trimming and J lost 4 bases, with 7 bases between them. The CDR3 DNA follows: TGTGCCAGCAGCGGGTGGGGGGCCAACGTCCTGACTTTC. This gives the protein CASSGWGANVLTF.

V usage is TRBV4-1 and J usage is TRBJ2-3, with 7 bases lining up with TRBD2. Per the germline V gene, CDR1 is MGHRA and CDR2 is YSYEKL. This CDR3 spans 16 amino acids. Trimming cost V 1 base and J 0 bases; bases outside gene matches: 4. In nucleotides, the CDR3 is TGCGCCAGCAGCCAAGGAAGTAGCGGGAGCACAGATACGCAGTATTTT. Residues: CASSQGSSGSTDTQYF.

This chain uses TRBV6-2 or TRBV6-3 with TRBJ2-3, with D maybe TRBD2 (6 bases). CDR1 is MNHEY and CDR2 is SVGEGT in the germline V gene. The CDR3 extends over 16 amino acids. V was shortened by 1 base and J by 4 bases, with 15 bases between the two germline ends. As DNA, the CDR3 is TGTGCCAGCAGTTACTGGAGGGGCATGGGAGCAGATACGCAGTATTTT. It codes for CASSYWRGMGADTQYF.

The V gene is TRBV27, the J gene TRBJ1-3, with TRBD1 as a possible D gene (6 bases). Germline values: CDR1 MNHEY, CDR2 SMNVEV (reference sequence). V was shortened by 6 bases and J by 4 bases, with 13 bases between the two germline ends. The CDR3 has 14 amino acids. The chain's CDR3 is CASSRQGRGNTIYF. CDR3 bases: TGTGCCAGCAGCCGTCAGGGGAGAGGAAACACCATATATTTT.

This rearrangement joins TRBV5-1 to TRBJ1-2, with D hard to call. The V end was cut by 0 bases, the J end by 8 bases, with 11 bases between. The CDR3 length is 13 residues. CDR1 is SGHRS and CDR2 is YFSETQ in the germline V gene. The CDR3 nucleotides read TGCGCCAGCAGCTTGGAGGATTCGGGAGGCTACACCTTC. Protein: CASSLEDSGGYTF.

This chain links TRBV18 with TRBJ2-7; 10 nucleotides match TRBD2. The CDR3 runs to 15 residues. Germline lookup yields CDR1 KGHSH and CDR2 LQKENI. V lost 2 bases, J lost 6 bases, and 7 bases stayed unmatched. CDR3 bases: TGTGCCAGCTCACCATTGAGCGGGGGGGGCCTCGAGCAGTACTTC. Protein product: CASSPLSGGGLEQYF.

The rearrangement links TRBV7-9 to TRBJ1-2; no definite D call. The CDR3 has 13 amino acids. The germline gives CDR1 SEHNR, CDR2 FQNEAQ (reference sequence). Trimming took off 3 bases at V and 7 bases at J, with 12 bases between the two ends. The CDR3 DNA sequence: TGTGCCAGCAGCTTCTTCCGCTACTCTGGCTACACCTTC. It translates to CASSFFRYSGYTF. Full variable domain (missing parts from reference TRBV7-9 and TRBJ1-2): DTGVSQNPRHKITKRGQNVTFRCDPISEHNRLYWYRQTLGQGPEFLTYFQNEAQLEKSRLLSDRFSAERPKGSFSTLEIQRTEQGDSAMYLCASSFFRYSGYTFGSGTRLTVV.

The rearrangement uses TRBV27 and TRBJ2-5; TRBD2 is a possible D gene (6 bases). Looked up from germline, CDR1 is MNHEY and CDR2 is SMNVEV (reference sequence). V was trimmed by 5 bases and J by 1 base, leaving 14 bases between them. There are 15 residues in the CDR3. CDR3 bases: TGTGCCAGCAGTGGGGTAGCGGCCTCCCAAGAGACCCAGTACTTC. It codes for CASSGVAASQETQYF.